The 30 T cell receptor beta chains below were found in one sample sequenced in a study of immune evolution from preneoplasia to lung adenocarcinoma. Libraries were prepared by immunoSEQ multiplex PCR; TCRdb keeps only in-frame clonotypes and omits some of them. Seen here are 5,000 or so clones, roughly 79% observed once, and the top ten hold approximately 10%. The material sequenced was FFPE adjacent normal lung tissue. All receptors derive from a donor at least 70 years old with lung adenocarcinoma.

The rearrangement uses TRBV19 and TRBJ1-1; D is undetermined. The germline CDR1 and CDR2 sequences are LNHDA and SQIVND (reference sequence). This CDR3 has 14 residues. V lost 3 bases and J lost 0, with 8 bases in between. In DNA form, the CDR3 reads TGTGCCAGTAGTATCGTGGCCATGAACACTGAAGCTTTCTTT. Translated: CASSIVAMNTEAFF.

Regarding this clone: Other DNA sequences in this sample translate to the same CDR3. The chain has TRBV7-9 and TRBJ1-1, with no clear D. Germline V gene sequence: CDR1 SEHNR, CDR2 FQNEAQ (reference sequence). The CDR3 sequence is 9 residues long. The V end was cut by 3 bases, the J end by 10 bases, with 3 bases between. Here the CDR3 reads CASSFPAFF. The DNA of the CDR3 is TGTGCCAGCAGCTTCCCAGCTTTCTTT.

Turning to this clone: Likely a read error: the CDR3 ends without its conserved phenylalanine or tryptophan. As DNA, the CDR3 is TGTGCCAGCAGTTTGACAGGTTCTTCACCCCTCCACCTT. Protein: CASSLTGSSPLHL. The chain couples TRBV28 to TRBJ1-6; tentative D call: TRBD1 (6 bases). The V gene lost 3 bases and the J gene lost 9 bases, with 9 bases spanning the gap. The CDR3 consists of 13 residues. CDR1 is MDHEN and CDR2 is SYDVKM in the germline V gene.

This sequence joins TRBV30 and TRBJ1-2; no definite D call. Deletions cut 3 bases from V and 8 bases from J, with 16 bases between. The CDR3 sequence is 13 residues long. Germline lookup yields CDR1 GTSNPN and CDR2 SVGIG (reference sequence). The CDR3 DNA follows: TGTGCCTGGAGCCGTACGCCCTCGTCCGGCTACACCTTC. Encoded protein: CAWSRTPSSGYTF.

The chain uses TRBV5-4 and TRBJ2-1; D uncertain. The germline gives CDR1 SGHNT, CDR2 YYREEE (reference sequence). Deletions cut 2 bases from V and 6 bases from J, with 12 bases between. The length of the CDR3 is 14 residues. The CDR3 sequence: CASSLRTLSNEQFF. In DNA, the CDR3 is TGTGCCAGCAGCTTACGGACCCTATCCAATGAGCAGTTCTTC.

V is TRBV11-3 and J is TRBJ2-2; unclear D gene. Germline CDR1 SGHNT, CDR2 YENEEA. This CDR3 spans 14 amino acids. V dropped 2 bases and J dropped 2 bases, with 6 bases sitting between them. The CDR3 loop is CASSLSQNTGELFF. The CDR3, as DNA: TGTGCCAGCAGCTTATCCCAAAACACCGGGGAGCTGTTTTTT.

The chain combines TRBV18 with TRBJ1-4; 8 bases line up with TRBD1. Germline V CDR1 and CDR2: KGHSH, LQKENI. The CDR3 runs 14 residues. J was trimmed by 8 bases and V by 3 bases; bases with no gene match: 5. This CDR3 reads CASSPDRDNEKLFF. DNA of the CDR3: TGTGCCAGCTCACCGGACAGGGATAACGAAAAACTGTTTTTT.

The chain has TRBV7-2 and TRBJ1-2; unclear D gene. Germline assignment: CDR1 SGHTA and CDR2 FQGNSA. V gave up 4 bases and J gave up 6 bases, with 12 bases separating them. The CDR3 consists of 13 residues. CDR3 nucleotides: TGTGCCAGCAGCTGGCCATCGTCAGATGGCTACACCTTC. Encoded protein: CASSWPSSDGYTF.

The chain employs TRBV7-9 and TRBJ1-2; D ambiguous. CDR1 and CDR2 from the germline V gene are SEHNR and FQNEAQ (reference sequence). There are 15 residues in the CDR3. Trimming left V 4 bases short and J 7 bases short, with 19 bases between. The CDR3 sequence is CASSSPEAGGGGYTF. CDR3 coding DNA: TGTGCCAGCAGCTCCCCAGAAGCAGGCGGTGGTGGCTACACCTTC.

This clone was counted a few times. J is TRBJ2-1 and V is TRBV16; a weak D match, TRBD1 (7 bases). The V end lost 1 base, the J end lost 7 bases, and 14 bases lay between the germline ends. The CDR3 has 15 residues. In germline, CDR1 is KGHSY, CDR2 FQNENV. CDR3 sequence reads: CASSQFAGGHNEQFF. The CDR3 bases are TGTGCCAGCAGCCAATTCGCAGGGGGGCATAATGAGCAGTTCTTC. Full variable domain (remainder filled in from reference TRBV16 and TRBJ2-1): GEEVAQTPKHLVRGEGQKAKLYCAPIKGHSYVFWYQQVLKNEFKFLISFQNENVFDETGMPKERFSAKCLPNSPCSLEIQATKLEDSAVYFCASSQFAGGHNEQFFGPGTRLTVL.

This sequence joins TRBV29-1 and TRBJ1-2, with D possibly TRBD1 on 6 matching bases. V was cut by 5 bases and J by 2 bases, with 12 bases left in between. This CDR3 contains 13 residues. Germline V gives CDR1 SQVTM, CDR2 ANQGSEA. The CDR3 bases are TGCAGCGTTTCCTGGGACAAGAACTATGGCTACACCTTC. It is translated as CSVSWDKNYGYTF.

The chain has TRBV2 and TRBJ1-5; D remains unclear. V lost 5 bases and J lost 2, with 13 bases in between. The CDR3 length is 15 residues. Germline loops: CDR1 SNHLY, CDR2 FYNNEI. This chain's CDR3 is CASSRPAGGNQPQHF. CDR3 DNA: TGTGCCAGCAGTCGCCCGGCCGGGGGCAATCAGCCCCAGCATTTT. The full variable domain, rest sourced from reference TRBV2 and TRBJ1-5, is EPEVTQTPSHQVTQMGQEVILRCVPISNHLYFYWYRQILGQKVEFLVSFYNNEISEKSEIFDDQFSVERPDGSNFTLKIRSTKLEDSAMYFCASSRPAGGNQPQHFGDGTRLSIL.

The chain links TRBV9 to TRBJ1-5; D is unclear. This CDR3 spans 13 amino acids. CDR1 and CDR2 from the germline V gene are SGDLS and YYNGEE. V lost 2 bases and J lost 9, with 12 bases in between. The CDR3 DNA follows: TGTGCCAGCAGCGTTGGCCCCGAGGGGCCCCAGCATTTT. The encoded protein is CASSVGPEGPQHF.

V gene TRBV28 combines with J gene TRBJ1-5; D ambiguous. The CDR3 sequence is 12 residues long. The germline V gene has CDR1 MDHEN and CDR2 SYDVKM. V was pared by 6 bases and J by 6 bases, with 9 bases between. The CDR3 DNA sequence: TGTGCCAGCAGCTCCGGAACTCAGCCCCAGCATTTT. Protein sequence: CASSSGTQPQHF.

V is TRBV19 and J is TRBJ2-1; the D gene is possibly TRBD1 (6 bases). Trimming shortened V by 4 bases and J by 1 base, and 11 bases separated the two germline ends. Germline values: CDR1 LNHDA, CDR2 SQIVND (reference sequence). CDR3 size: 15 residues. CDR3 DNA sequence: TGTGCCAGTAGTAACAGGGCAGGGTCCTACAATGAGCAGTTCTTC. Its translation is CASSNRAGSYNEQFF.

Only one count was recorded for this clone. This chain links TRBV5-4 with TRBJ1-5; tentatively, D is TRBD1 (5 bases). The V end lost 4 bases, the J end lost 5 bases, and 13 bases lay between the germline ends. The CDR3 extends over 14 amino acids. Germline loops: CDR1 SGHNT, CDR2 YYREEE (reference sequence). The DNA of the CDR3 is TGTGCCAGCAGCCGAGGGGTGGATGATCAGCCCCAGCATTTT. Protein: CASSRGVDDQPQHF. Filled out from reference TRBV5-4 and TRBJ1-5, the complete variable domain reads ETGVTQSPTHLIKTRGQQVTLRCSSQSGHNTVSWYQQALGQGPQFIFQYYREEENGRGNFPPRFSGLQFPNYSSELNVNALELDDSALYLCASSRGVDDQPQHFGDGTRLSIL.

The chain carries TRBV4-1 and TRBJ2-6; D uncertain. The germline gives CDR1 MGHRA, CDR2 YSYEKL. The CDR3 extends over 18 amino acids. The V and J ends lost 0 bases and 2 bases respectively, with 14 bases between them. The CDR3 nucleotides are TGCGCCAGCAGCCAAGATCGGTCAGGCGAGCCTGGGGCCAACGTCCTGACTTTC. Its protein product is CASSQDRSGEPGANVLTF.

The CDR3 nucleotides read TGCGCCAGCAGCTTGAATGCGGGAGAGGATACGCAGTATTTT. Protein: CASSLNAGEDTQYF. The chain carries TRBV5-1 and TRBJ2-3, with 7 bases lining up with TRBD2. V shed 1 base and J 6 bases; nucleotides not matched to a gene: 5. The CDR3 is 14 residues long. Germline lookup yields CDR1 SGHRS and CDR2 YFSETQ.

V is TRBV29-1 and J is TRBJ2-1; the match to TRBD2 covers 8 bases. This CDR3 comprises 16 residues. J lost 5 bases, V lost 2 bases, and 11 bases had no gene match. The germline V gene encodes CDR1 SQVTM and CDR2 ANQGSEA. Written as DNA, the CDR3 is TGCAGCGTTGAAAAGCGGGAGACGGCCTTTCACAATGAGCAGTTCTTC. It yields the protein CSVEKRETAFHNEQFF.

This rearrangement joins TRBV2 to TRBJ2-1; no reliable D call. Germline assignment: CDR1 SNHLY and CDR2 FYNNEI. This CDR3 spans 11 amino acids. V was trimmed by 8 bases and J by 8 bases, leaving 10 bases between them. CDR3 DNA: TGTGCCAGCCTAGAAAGGTATGAGCAGTTCTTC. This gives the protein CASLERYEQFF. The full variable domain, in which reference TRBV2 and TRBJ2-1 provide the parts outside the CDR3, is EPEVTQTPSHQVTQMGQEVILRCVPISNHLYFYWYRQILGQKVEFLVSFYNNEISEKSEIFDDQFSVERPDGSNFTLKIRSTKLEDSAMYFCASLERYEQFFGPGTRLTVL.

The J gene is TRBJ2-7, the V gene TRBV19, with 7 bases that match TRBD1. CDR1 and CDR2 from the germline V gene are LNHDA and SQIVND (reference sequence). The CDR3 has 16 residues. J was trimmed by 6 bases and V by 5 bases; bases with no gene match: 16. The CDR3 spells CASSPKTGTDFPEQYF. The CDR3 DNA reads TGTGCCAGTAGTCCGAAGACCGGGACAGACTTTCCCGAGCAGTACTTC.

The chain combines TRBV27 with TRBJ2-3, with 11 bases fitting TRBD2. The CDR3 runs to 15 residues. Germline V lookup: CDR1 MNHEY, CDR2 SMNVEV (reference sequence). V gave up 5 bases and J gave up 3 bases; unmatched junction bases: 4. For the CDR3, the DNA is TGTGCCAGCAGTCCACTAGCGGGAGTAACAGATACGCAGTATTTT. The encoded protein is CASSPLAGVTDTQYF.

The V gene is TRBV27, the J gene TRBJ2-5, with 11 bases matching TRBD1. The V gene end was trimmed by 4 bases and the J gene end by 4 bases; junction bases not matched to a gene: 5. This CDR3 contains 15 residues. The germline V gene has CDR1 MNHEY and CDR2 SMNVEV (reference sequence). CDR3 region: CASSYGTGGGETQYF. The CDR3 coding sequence is TGTGCCAGCAGTTATGGGACAGGGGGGGGAGAGACCCAGTACTTC.

The chain joins TRBV7-2 to TRBJ2-7; 9 nucleotides agree with TRBD1. This CDR3 has 14 amino acids. The ends lost 5 bases at V and 5 bases at J; junction bases unmatched: 7. The germline gives CDR1 SGHTA, CDR2 FQGNSA. The CDR3 loop is CASSRPDRGDEQYF. The CDR3 coding sequence is TGTGCCAGCAGCCGGCCGGACAGGGGTGACGAGCAGTACTTC.

The chain has TRBV4-1 and TRBJ1-4, with a weak D call TRBD1 (6 bases). Trimming shortened V by 4 bases and J by 8 bases, and 20 bases separated the two germline ends. Germline loops: CDR1 MGHRA, CDR2 YSYEKL. This CDR3 has 16 residues. The CDR3 DNA reads TGCGCCAGCAGCCGGGTCTCGGGGGGGCGAGGGGAAAAACTGTTTTTT. The encoded protein is CASSRVSGGRGEKLFF.

The chain combines TRBV19 with TRBJ2-1; no clear D. The CDR3 is 13 amino acids. Germline V CDR1 and CDR2: LNHDA, SQIVND (reference sequence). V lost 1 base, J lost 8 bases, and 9 bases lay in between. The CDR3 DNA sequence: TGTGCCAGTAGTATAGGGACCTTAGATGAGCAGTTCTTC. It specifies CASSIGTLDEQFF.

This sequence joins TRBV6-6 and TRBJ2-6; D is undetermined. The CDR3 contains 16 residues. Trimming shortened V by 2 bases and J by 3 bases, and 11 bases separated the two germline ends. Looked up from germline, CDR1 is MNHNY and CDR2 is SVGAGI (reference sequence). CDR3 in DNA: TGTGCCAGCAGTTACGAGGCCGCCTTTGGGGCCAACGTCCTGACTTTC. It encodes CASSYEAAFGANVLTF.

This clone was seen only once. V and J are TRBV7-2 and TRBJ2-7; the match to TRBD2 covers 7 bases. Unmatched junction bases numbered 8, after V lost 2 bases and J lost 1 base. CDR1 and CDR2 from the germline V gene are SGHTA and FQGNSA. This CDR3 has 16 amino acids. DNA for the CDR3: TGTGCCAGCAGCTTAAATCCAGCGGGAAGTTCCTACGAGCAGTACTTC. The encoded protein is CASSLNPAGSSYEQYF. The variable domain in full, with the rest retrieved from reference TRBV7-2 and TRBJ2-7, is GAGVSQSPSNKVTEKGKDVELRCDPISGHTALYWYRQSLGQGLEFLIYFQGNSAPDKSGLPSDRFSAERTGGSVSTLTIQRTQQEDSAVYLCASSLNPAGSSYEQYFGPGTRLTVT.

As to this clone: The sample contains more than one DNA sequence encoding this CDR3. The genes are TRBV11-2 and TRBJ2-5; a weak D match, TRBD1 (5 bases). This CDR3 contains 14 residues. Trimming took off 4 bases at V and 1 base at J, with 10 bases between the two ends. Per germline, CDR1 SGHAT and CDR2 FQNNGV. CDR3 nucleotide sequence: TGTGCCAGCAGCTCCCGCACAGGCCAAGAGACCCAGTACTTC. Residues: CASSSRTGQETQYF. The full variable domain, with the rest looked up from reference TRBV11-2 and TRBJ2-5, is EAGVAQSPRYKIIEKRQSVAFWCNPISGHATLYWYQQILGQGPKLLIQFQNNGVVDDSQLPKDRFSAERLKGVDSTLKIQPAKLEDSAVYLCASSSRTGQETQYFGPGTRLLVL.

V gene TRBV5-1 combines with J gene TRBJ2-1; TRBD2 agrees at 11 bases. The germline V gene has CDR1 SGHRS and CDR2 YFSETQ. Unmatched junction bases numbered 5, after V lost 0 bases and J lost 9 bases. The CDR3 has 15 amino acids. This CDR3 reads CASSLVVGTSGEQFF. The CDR3 bases are TGCGCCAGCAGCTTGGTTGTCGGGACTAGCGGTGAGCAGTTCTTC.